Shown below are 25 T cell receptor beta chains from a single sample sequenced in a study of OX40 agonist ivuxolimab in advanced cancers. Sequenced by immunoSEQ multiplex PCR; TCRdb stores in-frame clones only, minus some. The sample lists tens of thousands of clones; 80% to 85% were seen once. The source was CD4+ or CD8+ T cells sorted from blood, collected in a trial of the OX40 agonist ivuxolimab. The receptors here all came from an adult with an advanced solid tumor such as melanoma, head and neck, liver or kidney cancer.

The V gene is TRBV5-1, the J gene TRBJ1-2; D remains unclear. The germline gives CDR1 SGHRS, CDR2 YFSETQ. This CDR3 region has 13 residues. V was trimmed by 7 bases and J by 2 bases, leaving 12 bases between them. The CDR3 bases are TGCGCCAGCCAACTGGACGGAAACTATGGCTACACCTTC. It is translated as CASQLDGNYGYTF. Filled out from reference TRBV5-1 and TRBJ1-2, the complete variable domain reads KAGVTQTPRYLIKTRGQQVTLSCSPISGHRSVSWYQQTPGQGLQFLFEYFSETQRNKGNFPGRFSGRQFSNSRSEMNVSTLELGDSALYLCASQLDGNYGYTFGSGTRLTVV.

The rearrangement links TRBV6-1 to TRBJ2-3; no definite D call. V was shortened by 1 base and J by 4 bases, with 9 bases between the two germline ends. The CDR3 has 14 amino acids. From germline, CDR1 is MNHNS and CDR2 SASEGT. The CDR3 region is CASSEGGPADTQYF. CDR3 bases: TGTGCCAGCAGTGAAGGGGGTCCGGCAGATACGCAGTATTTT.

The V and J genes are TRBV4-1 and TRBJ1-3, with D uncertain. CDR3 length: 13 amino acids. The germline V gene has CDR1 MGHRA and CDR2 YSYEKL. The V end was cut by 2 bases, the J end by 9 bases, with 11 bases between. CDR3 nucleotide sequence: TGCGCCAGCAGCCAACTCTCCTTCGGCACCATATATTTT. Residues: CASSQLSFGTIYF.

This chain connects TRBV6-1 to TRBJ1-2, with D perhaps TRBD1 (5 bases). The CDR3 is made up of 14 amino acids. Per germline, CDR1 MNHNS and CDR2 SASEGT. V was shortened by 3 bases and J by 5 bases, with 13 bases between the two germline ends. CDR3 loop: CASSEGGRGYGYTF. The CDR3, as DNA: TGTGCCAGCAGTGAGGGGGGGAGAGGTTATGGCTACACCTTC.

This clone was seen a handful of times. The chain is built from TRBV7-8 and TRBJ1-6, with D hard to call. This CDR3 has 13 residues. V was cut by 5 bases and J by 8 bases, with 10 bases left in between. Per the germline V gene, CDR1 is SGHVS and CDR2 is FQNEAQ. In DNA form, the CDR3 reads TGTGCCAGCAGCCCCGCCCGGGATTCACCCCTCCACTTT. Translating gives CASSPARDSPLHF.

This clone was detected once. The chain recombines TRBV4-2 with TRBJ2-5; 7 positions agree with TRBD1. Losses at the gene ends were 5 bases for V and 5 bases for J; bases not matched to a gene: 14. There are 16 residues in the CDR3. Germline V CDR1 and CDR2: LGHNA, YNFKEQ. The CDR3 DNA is TGTGCCAGCAGCGCGCAGGCCCGGGACAGAGGGGAGACCCAGTACTTC. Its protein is CASSAQARDRGETQYF.

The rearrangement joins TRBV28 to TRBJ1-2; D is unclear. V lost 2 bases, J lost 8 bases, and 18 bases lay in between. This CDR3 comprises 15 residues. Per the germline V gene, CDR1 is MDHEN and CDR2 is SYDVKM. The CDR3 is CASSLPTPGLEGYTF. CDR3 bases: TGTGCCAGCAGTTTACCGACACCCGGCCTTGAGGGCTACACCTTC.

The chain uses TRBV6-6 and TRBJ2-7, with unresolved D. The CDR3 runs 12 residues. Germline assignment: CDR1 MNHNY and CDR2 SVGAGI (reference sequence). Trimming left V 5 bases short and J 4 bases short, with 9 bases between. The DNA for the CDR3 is TGTGCCAGCAGTATAAAGTCTTACGAGCAGTACTTC. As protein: CASSIKSYEQYF.

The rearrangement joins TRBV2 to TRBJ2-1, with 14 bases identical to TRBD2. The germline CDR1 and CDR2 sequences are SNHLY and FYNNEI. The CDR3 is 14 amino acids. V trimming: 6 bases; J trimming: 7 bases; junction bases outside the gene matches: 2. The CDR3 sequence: CASRGLAGGNEQFF. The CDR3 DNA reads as TGTGCCAGCAGAGGACTAGCGGGGGGAAATGAGCAGTTCTTC.

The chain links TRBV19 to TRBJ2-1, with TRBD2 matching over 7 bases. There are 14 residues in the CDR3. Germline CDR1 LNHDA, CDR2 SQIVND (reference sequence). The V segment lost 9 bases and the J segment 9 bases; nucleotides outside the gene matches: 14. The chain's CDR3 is CASKIDSGVSEQFF. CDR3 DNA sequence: TGTGCCAGCAAAATCGACAGCGGGGTGTCTGAGCAGTTCTTC.

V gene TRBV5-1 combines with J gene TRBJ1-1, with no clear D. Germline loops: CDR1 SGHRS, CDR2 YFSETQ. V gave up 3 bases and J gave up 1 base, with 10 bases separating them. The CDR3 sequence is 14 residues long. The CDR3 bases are TGCGCCAGCAGCTCTATCGACGGGAACACTGAAGCTTTCTTT. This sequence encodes CASSSIDGNTEAFF.

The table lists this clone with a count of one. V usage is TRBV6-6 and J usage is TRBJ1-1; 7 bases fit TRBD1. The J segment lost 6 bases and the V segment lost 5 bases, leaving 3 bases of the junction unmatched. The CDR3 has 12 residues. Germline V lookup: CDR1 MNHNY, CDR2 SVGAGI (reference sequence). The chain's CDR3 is CASSNRGSEAFF. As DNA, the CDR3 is TGTGCCAGCAGTAACAGGGGTTCTGAAGCTTTCTTT.

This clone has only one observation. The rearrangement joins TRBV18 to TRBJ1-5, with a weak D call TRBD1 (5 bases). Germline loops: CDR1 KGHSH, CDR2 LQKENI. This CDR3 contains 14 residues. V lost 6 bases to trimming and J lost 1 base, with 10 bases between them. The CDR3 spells CASSDGGSNQPQHF. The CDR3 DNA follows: TGTGCCAGCTCCGATGGGGGGAGCAATCAGCCCCAGCATTTT.

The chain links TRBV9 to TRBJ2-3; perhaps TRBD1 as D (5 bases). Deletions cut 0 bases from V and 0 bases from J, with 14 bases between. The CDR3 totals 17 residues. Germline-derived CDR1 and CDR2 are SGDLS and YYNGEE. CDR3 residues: CASSVDGGAGSTDTQYF. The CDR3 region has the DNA TGTGCCAGCAGCGTAGATGGTGGGGCCGGTAGCACAGATACGCAGTATTTT.

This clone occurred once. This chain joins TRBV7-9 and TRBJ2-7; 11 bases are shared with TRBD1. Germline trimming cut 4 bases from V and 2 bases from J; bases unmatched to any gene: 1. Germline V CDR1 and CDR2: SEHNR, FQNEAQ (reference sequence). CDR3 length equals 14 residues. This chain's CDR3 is CASSWTGGPYEQYF. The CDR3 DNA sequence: TGTGCCAGCAGCTGGACAGGGGGCCCCTACGAGCAGTACTTC.

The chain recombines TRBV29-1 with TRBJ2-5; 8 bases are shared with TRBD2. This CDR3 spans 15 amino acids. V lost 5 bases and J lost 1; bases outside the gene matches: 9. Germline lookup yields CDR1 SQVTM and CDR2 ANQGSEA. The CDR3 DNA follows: TGCAGCGTTACCCGGGGCGGGGGGATCCAAGAGACCCAGTACTTC. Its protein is CSVTRGGGIQETQYF. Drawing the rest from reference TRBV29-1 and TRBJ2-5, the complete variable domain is SAVISQKPSRDICQRGTSLTIQCQVDSQVTMMFWYRQQPGQSLTLIATANQGSEATYESGFVIDKFPISRPNLTFSTLTVSNMSPEDSSIYLCSVTRGGGIQETQYFGPGTRLLVL.

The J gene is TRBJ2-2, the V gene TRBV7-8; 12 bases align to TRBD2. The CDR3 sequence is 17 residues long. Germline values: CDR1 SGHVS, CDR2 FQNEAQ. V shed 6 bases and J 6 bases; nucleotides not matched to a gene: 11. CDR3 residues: CASRFSAGTSGPGELFF. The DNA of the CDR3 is TGTGCCAGCAGGTTTTCTGCCGGGACTAGCGGGCCCGGGGAGCTGTTTTTT.

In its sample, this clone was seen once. CDR3 nucleotide sequence: TGTGCCAGCAGCCCCCTTTCCCCAGAGACCCAGTACTTC. This sequence encodes CASSPLSPETQYF. This rearrangement joins TRBV4-2 to TRBJ2-5, with D unclear. Germline CDR1 LGHNA, CDR2 YNFKEQ. Between the trimmed V and J ends, which lost 4 bases and 4 bases, there was a span of 10 bases. The CDR3 is 13 residues long.

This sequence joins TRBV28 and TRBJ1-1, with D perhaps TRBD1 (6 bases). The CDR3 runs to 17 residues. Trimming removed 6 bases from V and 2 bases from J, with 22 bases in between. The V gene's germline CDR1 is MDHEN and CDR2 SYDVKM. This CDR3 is CASSAPGLGGLNTEAFF. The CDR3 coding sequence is TGTGCCAGCAGCGCACCGGGGCTGGGGGGGCTTAACACTGAAGCTTTCTTT. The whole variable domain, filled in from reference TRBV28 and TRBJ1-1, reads DVKVTQSSRYLVKRTGEKVFLECVQDMDHENMFWYRQDPGLGLRLIYFSYDVKMKEKGDIPEGYSVSREKKERFSLILESASTNQTSMYLCASSAPGLGGLNTEAFFGQGTRLTVV.

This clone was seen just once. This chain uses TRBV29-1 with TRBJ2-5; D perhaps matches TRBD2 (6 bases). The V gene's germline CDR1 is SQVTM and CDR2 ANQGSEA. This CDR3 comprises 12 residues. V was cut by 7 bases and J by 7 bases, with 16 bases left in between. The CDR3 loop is CSGRDSKRTQYF. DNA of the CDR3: TGCAGCGGGAGGGATTCCAAGAGGACCCAGTACTTC.

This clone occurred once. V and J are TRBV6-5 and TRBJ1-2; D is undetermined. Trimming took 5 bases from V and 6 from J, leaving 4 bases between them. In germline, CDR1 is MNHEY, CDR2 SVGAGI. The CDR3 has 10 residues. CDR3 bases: TGTGCCAGCAGTATGGATGGCTACACCTTC. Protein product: CASSMDGYTF.

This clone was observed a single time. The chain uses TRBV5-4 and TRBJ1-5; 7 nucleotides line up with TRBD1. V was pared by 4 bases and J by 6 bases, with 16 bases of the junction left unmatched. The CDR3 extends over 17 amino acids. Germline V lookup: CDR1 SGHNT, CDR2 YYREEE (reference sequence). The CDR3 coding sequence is TGTGCCAGCAGCCCAGTTGAACCCACAGGGGAATCTCAGCCCCAGCATTTT. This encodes CASSPVEPTGESQPQHF.

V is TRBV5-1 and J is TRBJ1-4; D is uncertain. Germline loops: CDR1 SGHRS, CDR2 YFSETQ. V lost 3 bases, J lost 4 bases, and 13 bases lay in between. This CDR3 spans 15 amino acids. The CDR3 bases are TGCGCCAGCAGCTCCGGCCGGGGATATAATGAAAAACTGTTTTTT. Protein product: CASSSGRGYNEKLFF.

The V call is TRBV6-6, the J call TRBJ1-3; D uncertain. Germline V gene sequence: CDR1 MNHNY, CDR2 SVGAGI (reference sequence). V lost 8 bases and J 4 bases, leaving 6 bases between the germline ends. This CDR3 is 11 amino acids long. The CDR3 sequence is CASGDGNTIYF. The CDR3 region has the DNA TGTGCCAGCGGTGACGGAAACACCATATATTTT.

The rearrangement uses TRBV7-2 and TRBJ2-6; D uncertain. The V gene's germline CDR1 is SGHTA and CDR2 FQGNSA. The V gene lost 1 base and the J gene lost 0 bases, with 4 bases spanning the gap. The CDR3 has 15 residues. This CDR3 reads CASSLGYSGANVLTF. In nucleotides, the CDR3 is TGTGCCAGCAGCTTAGGGTACTCTGGGGCCAACGTCCTGACTTTC. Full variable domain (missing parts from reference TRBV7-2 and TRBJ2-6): GAGVSQSPSNKVTEKGKDVELRCDPISGHTALYWYRQSLGQGLEFLIYFQGNSAPDKSGLPSDRFSAERTGGSVSTLTIQRTQQEDSAVYLCASSLGYSGANVLTFGAGSRLTVL.